One T cell receptor (beta chain) is described in this entry. CDR1 is MDHEN and CDR2 is SYDVKM in the germline V gene. There are 15 residues in the CDR3. Between the trimmed V and J ends, which lost 2 bases and 8 bases, there was a span of 18 bases. The data are from a study of control samples from healthy donors and cancer patients. Here immunoSEQ multiplex PCR was the method, and the copy in TCRdb shows in-frame clones only, minus some. The table shows 150,000 to 200,000 clones, with approximately 90% occurring only once. Sequenced: blood. This TCR was recovered from a young man in good health. The chain joins TRBV28 to TRBJ1-1, with D maybe TRBD1 (5 bases). CDR3 DNA sequence: TGTGCCAGCAGTTTAGGGGCATCTTTCGGTAAGGAAGCTTTCTTT. This codes for CASSLGASFGKEAFF.